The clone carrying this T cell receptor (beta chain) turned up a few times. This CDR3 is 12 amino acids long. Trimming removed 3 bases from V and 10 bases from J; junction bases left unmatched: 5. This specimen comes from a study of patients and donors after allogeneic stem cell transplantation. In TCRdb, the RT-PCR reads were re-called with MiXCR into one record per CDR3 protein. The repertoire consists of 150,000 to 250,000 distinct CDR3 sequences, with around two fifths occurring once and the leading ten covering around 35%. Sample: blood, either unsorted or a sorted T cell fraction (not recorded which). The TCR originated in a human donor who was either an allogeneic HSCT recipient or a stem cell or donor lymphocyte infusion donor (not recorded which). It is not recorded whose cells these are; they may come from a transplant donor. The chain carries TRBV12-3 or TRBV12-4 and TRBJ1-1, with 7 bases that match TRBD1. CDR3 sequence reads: CASSFFSGGAFF. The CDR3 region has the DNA TGTGCCAGCAGTTTCTTCTCAGGGGGAGCTTTCTTT.